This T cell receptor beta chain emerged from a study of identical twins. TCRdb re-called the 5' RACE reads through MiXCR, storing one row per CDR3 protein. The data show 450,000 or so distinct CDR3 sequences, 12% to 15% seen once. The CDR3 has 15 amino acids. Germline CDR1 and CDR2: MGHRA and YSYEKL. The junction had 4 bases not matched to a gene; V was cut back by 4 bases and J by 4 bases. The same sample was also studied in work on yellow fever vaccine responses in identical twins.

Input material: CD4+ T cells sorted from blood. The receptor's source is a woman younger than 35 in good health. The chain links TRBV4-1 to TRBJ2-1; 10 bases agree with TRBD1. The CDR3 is CASSRGQGVYNEQFF. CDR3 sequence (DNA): TGCGCCAGCAGCCGAGGACAGGGGGTTTACAATGAGCAGTTCTTC.